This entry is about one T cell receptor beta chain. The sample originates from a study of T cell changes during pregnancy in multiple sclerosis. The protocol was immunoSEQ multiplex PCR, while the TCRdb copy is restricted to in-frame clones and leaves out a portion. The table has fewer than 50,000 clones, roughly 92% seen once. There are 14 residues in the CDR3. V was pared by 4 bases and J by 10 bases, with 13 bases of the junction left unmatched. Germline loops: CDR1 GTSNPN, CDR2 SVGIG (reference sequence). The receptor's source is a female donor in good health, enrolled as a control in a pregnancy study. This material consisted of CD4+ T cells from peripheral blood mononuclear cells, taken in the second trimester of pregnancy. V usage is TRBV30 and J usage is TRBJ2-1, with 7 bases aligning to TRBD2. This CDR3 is CAWNLGASGREQFF. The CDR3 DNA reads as TGTGCCTGGAATCTCGGGGCTAGCGGTAGAGAGCAGTTCTTC.